These 5 T cell receptor beta chains were all obtained from the same sample, sequenced in a study of CD8 T cells in Susac syndrome. Reverse transcription of roughly 0.45 to 1 ug RNA used random hexamers. In TCRdb, the immunoSEQ multiplex PCR reads were re-called with MiXCR into one record per CDR3 protein. The repertoire includes about 150,000 distinct CDR3 sequences, approximately 94% of them detected once, and around 0.21% sits in the top ten. The sequencing input was CD8+ T cells from PBMCs. These receptors were taken from a human donor with multiple sclerosis.

The gene calls are TRBV5-4 and TRBJ2-7, with 7 bases aligning to TRBD1. CDR1 is SGHNT and CDR2 is YYREEE in the germline V gene (reference sequence). V shed 3 bases and J 3 bases; nucleotides not matched to a gene: 6. CDR3 size: 14 residues. The DNA for the CDR3 is TGTGCCAGCAGCTATACAGGGGAAGTCTACGAGCAGTACTTC. Amino acids: CASSYTGEVYEQYF.

This chain connects TRBV30 to TRBJ1-2, with 8 bases that match TRBD1. CDR1 and CDR2 from the germline V gene are GTSNPN and SVGIG (reference sequence). V was pared by 0 bases and J by 4 bases, with 4 bases of the junction left unmatched. The CDR3 extends over 14 amino acids. CDR3 nucleotides: TGTGCCTGGAGTGTAGCAGGGGGCGTCTATGGCTACACCTTC. Translating it yields CAWSVAGGVYGYTF.

The rearrangement joins TRBV14 to TRBJ2-3; D may be TRBD1 (6 bases). The CDR3 loop spans 12 amino acids. CDR1 is SGHDN, CDR2 FVKESK, per germline. Trimming removed 4 bases from V and 7 bases from J, with 9 bases in between. The CDR3 DNA sequence: TGTGCCAGCAGCCGACAGGAGTATACGCAGTATTTT. Its translation: CASSRQEYTQYF.

The chain recombines TRBV9 with TRBJ2-5, with TRBD1 as a possible D gene (6 bases). Germline V gene data show CDR1 as SGDLS and CDR2 as YYNGEE. The V and J ends lost 3 bases and 2 bases respectively, with 11 bases between them. The CDR3 has 14 amino acids. CDR3 residues: CASSAGGQQETQYF. The CDR3 region has the DNA TGTGCCAGCAGCGCGGGTGGACAGCAAGAGACCCAGTACTTC.

This chain connects TRBV2 to TRBJ2-1; TRBD2 agrees at 8 bases. In germline, CDR1 is SNHLY, CDR2 FYNNEI. Trimming cost V 4 bases and J 5 bases; bases outside gene matches: 13. The CDR3 length is 17 residues. CDR3 amino acids: CASSVKGGNSGDNEQFF. The CDR3 nucleotides are TGTGCCAGCAGTGTAAAGGGCGGGAATAGCGGGGACAATGAGCAGTTCTTC.